This T cell receptor (beta chain) was captured by sequencing in a study of cytomegalovirus exposure and HLA in healthy donors. Broader study findings: Within the 130 or so validation repertoires, first-cohort TCR clusters tended to co-occur, according to a later analysis.

Separate from the roughly 630-subject first cohort was the approximately 130-subject validation cohort, to which the donors belonged. The germline V and J ends were trimmed by 4 bases and 4 bases, with 13 bases remaining between them. The CDR3 contains 14 residues. The germline V gene encodes CDR1 SGHRS and CDR2 YFSETQ. Notes on this clone: No antigen is known for it.

Using immunoSEQ multiplex PCR, the repertoire was profiled, and TCRdb retains in-frame clones only, with some absent. The sample lists tens of thousands of clones, around 89% occurring once. Material for sequencing was PBMCs. This chain uses TRBV5-1 with TRBJ2-3, with no clear D. This clonotype originated in a young woman in good health and CMV-seronegative. CDR3 DNA sequence: TGCGCCAGCAGCCCCCCAAACTCCCCAGATACGCAGTATTTT. Residues: CASSPPNSPDTQYF.